These T cell receptor beta chains were read from a single sample in a study of cytomegalovirus exposure and HLA in healthy donors. TCRdb keeps only in-frame clones here, not all; method: immunoSEQ multiplex PCR. Altogether under 300,000 clones are present, 86% being singletons, with the ten largest covering roughly 1.2%. The source material was PBMCs. The receptor set was obtained from a woman aged 25-40 years in good health and CMV-seropositive. Each CDR3 is given with its conserved first and last residue. A D gene is named only where the DNA matches it firmly. Size is stated for part of the rows, as once, few or many counts, or as a class when the clone is expanded.

>TRBJ2-5|-|-|TRBV7-7
TGTGCCAGCAGCTTAGCGGGCTACCTTCCCCAGTACTTC
CASSLAGYLPQYF
>TRBJ2-7|once|TRBD1|TRBV19
TGTGCCAGTACCAAAGGGACAGCCCTCGGGGACGAGCAGTACTTC
CASTKGTALGDEQYF
>TRBJ2-4|-|-|TRBV4-1
TGCGCCAGCAGCCAACCTACTAGTTTAAAAGCCAAAAACATTCAGTACTTC
CASSQPTSLKAKNIQYF
>TRBJ2-1|-|TRBD2|TRBV4-1
TGCGCCAGCAGCCAAGACGCGGGACTAGCGGGATTTTACAATGAGCAGTTCTTC
CASSQDAGLAGFYNEQFF
>TRBJ1-2|once|-|TRBV15
TGTGCCACCAGCAGAGATATCGCAGGGCGGTATGGCTACACCTTC
CATSRDIAGRYGYTF
>TRBJ2-7|-|-|TRBV30
TGTGCCTGGAGTGTGGTAGTTCGGGAGCAGTACTTC
CAWSVVVREQYF
>TRBJ2-7|-|-|TRBV7-9
TGTGCCAGCAGCCCCCCAGCGTCCAGGGACGGGGGTTACTACGAGCAGTACTTC
CASSPPASRDGGYYEQYF
>TRBJ2-1|once|TRBD1|TRBV25-1
TGTGCCAGCAGTGGTCCAGGGGGCAATGAGCAGTTCTTC
CASSGPGGNEQFF
>TRBJ2-1|-|-|TRBV7-3
TGTGCCAGCAGCTTAACTCGGGGAATATACAATGAGCAGTTCTTC
CASSLTRGIYNEQFF
>TRBJ2-7|-|TRBD2|TRBV6-1
TGTGCCAGCAATCTAGCGGGAGGGGGCTCCTACGAGCAGTACTTC
CASNLAGGGSYEQYF
>TRBJ2-3|-|-|TRBV4-2
TGTGCCAGCAGCCAATACAGTTTGAGCACAGATACGCAGTATTTT
CASSQYSLSTDTQYF
>TRBJ1-1|-|-|TRBV25-1
TGTGCCAGTATACAGGGCACCATGAACACTGAAGCTTTCTTT
CASIQGTMNTEAFF
>TRBJ1-1|few|-|TRBV19
TGTGCCAGTAGTATATCGGGGAACACTGAAGCTTTCTTT
CASSISGNTEAFF
>TRBJ2-2|-|TRBD2|TRBV30
TGTGCCTGGAGTCAATCATTTTACCGTAGCGGGCCGGGCACCGGGGAGCTGTTTTTT
CAWSQSFYRSGPGTGELFF
>TRBJ2-3|-|TRBD2|TRBV5-1
TGCGCCAGCAGCTTGGCCACTAGCGGGAGCCCAGATACGCAGTATTTT
CASSLATSGSPDTQYF
>TRBJ1-3|-|-|TRBV27
TGTGCCAGCAGTCCCCTCGGGGGATCTGGAAACACCATATATTTT
CASSPLGGSGNTIYF
>TRBJ1-2|-|-|TRBV13
TGTGCCAGCAGCTTAGGACAGGTTCTAAACGGCTACACCTTC
CASSLGQVLNGYTF
>TRBJ1-2|-|TRBD1|TRBV27
TGTGCCAGCAGTTTATTGGGACAGGGTGGGTATGGCTACACCTTC
CASSLLGQGGYGYTF
>TRBJ2-6|-|TRBD2|TRBV28
TGTGCCAGCGCCATGGGACGGGGGGCTGGGGCCAACGTCCTGACTTTC
CASAMGRGAGANVLTF
>TRBJ2-7|-|TRBD1|TRBV27
TGTGCCAGCGGGACAGGGAGGTCCTACGAGCAGTACTTC
CASGTGRSYEQYF
>TRBJ2-1|-|TRBD2|TRBV7-8
TGTGCCAGCAGCCCAAGCCGACTAGCGAGTCCTGGGGGTTACTACAATGAGCAGTTCTTC
CASSPSRLASPGGYYNEQFF
>TRBJ2-2|few|TRBD2|TRBV27
TGTGCCAGCAGACGTCTGGGACTAGCGGACACCGGGGAGCTGTTTTTT
CASRRLGLADTGELFF
>TRBJ1-2|-|-|TRBV25-1
TGTGCCAGCAGTGAATGGGGGCAGGGACGTGGCTACACCTTC
CASSEWGQGRGYTF
>TRBJ1-2|-|-|TRBV27
TGTGCCAGCAGTAAGGGGGGGGCGGCTAACTATGGCTACACCTTC
CASSKGGAANYGYTF
>TRBJ1-2|-|-|TRBV12-5
TGTGCTAGTGGTTTGATATCGCGGACGACAGCCCGCCCAGACGGCTACACCTTC
CASGLISRTTARPDGYTF
>TRBJ2-2|once|-|TRBV30
TGTGCCTGGAGGACGGGGGTGGAGACCGGGGAGCTGTTTTTT
CAWRTGVETGELFF
>TRBJ1-1|-|-|TRBV27
TGTGCCAGCAGTACCGGGACATTGAACACTGAAGCTTTCTTT
CASSTGTLNTEAFF
>TRBJ1-5|few|-|TRBV6-7
TGTGCCAGCAGGGGTGGGGAGAGCAATCAGCCCCAGCATTTT
CASRGGESNQPQHF
>TRBJ2-5|-|TRBD2|TRBV7-2
TGTGCCAGCAGCTTATATCGGCTAGCGGGAGTGTTAGGAGAGACCCAGTACTTC
CASSLYRLAGVLGETQYF
>TRBJ2-1|-|-|TRBV7-9
TGTGCCAGCAGACTAATAGATCAGGGGACCGCGTCTTTCTTC
CASRLIDQGTASFF
>TRBJ1-2|-|-|TRBV7-2
TGTGCCAGCAGCTTAGCGAGCAGGGGCGCCGGCTATGGCTACACCTTC
CASSLASRGAGYGYTF